Below, 10 T cell receptor beta chains from the same sample are listed, as sequenced in a study of control samples from healthy donors and cancer patients. Assay used: immunoSEQ multiplex PCR; TCRdb lists only in-frame clones, some missing. The data hold about 180,000 clones, with more than 85% observed a single time. Sample: blood. These TCRs come from a woman in her forties in good health.

V and J are TRBV5-1 and TRBJ2-7; D gene uncertain. Germline CDR1 is SGHRS and CDR2 is YFSETQ. The V end lost 0 bases, the J end lost 5 bases, and 12 bases lay between the germline ends. The CDR3 length is 14 residues. The CDR3 nucleotides are TGCGCCAGCAGCTTGGTGCTTGGGTTGGACGAGCAGTACTTC. This encodes CASSLVLGLDEQYF.

The chain links TRBV3-1 (or the pseudogene TRBV3-2) to TRBJ2-7; 11 nucleotides agree with TRBD2. Trimming cost V 0 bases and J 2 bases; bases outside gene matches: 3. Looked up from germline, CDR1 is LGHDT and CDR2 is YNNKEL (reference sequence). CDR3 length equals 16 residues. The CDR3 region is CASSQEGSGGAYEQYF. The CDR3 region has the DNA TGTGCCAGCAGCCAAGAAGGTAGCGGGGGGGCCTACGAGCAGTACTTC.

This chain links TRBV11-1 with TRBJ2-3; 7 bases fit TRBD2. The V segment lost 6 bases and the J segment 5 bases; nucleotides outside the gene matches: 8. CDR1 and CDR2 from the germline V gene are SGHAT and FQDESV (reference sequence). CDR3 length equals 14 residues. DNA for the CDR3: TGTGCCAGCAGATTCAGCGGGGCGGGAGATACGCAGTATTTT. It is translated as CASRFSGAGDTQYF.

The gene calls are TRBV25-1 and TRBJ1-2; TRBD1 aligns across 9 bases. This CDR3 is 14 amino acids long. Germline CDR1 reads MGHDK; CDR2 reads SYGVNS. The V gene end was trimmed by 5 bases and the J gene end by 7 bases; junction bases not matched to a gene: 8. The CDR3: CASSKEQGAGGYTF. The CDR3, as DNA: TGTGCCAGCAGTAAAGAACAGGGGGCGGGTGGCTACACCTTC.

The genes are TRBV9 and TRBJ2-3; TRBD1 aligns across 7 bases. Germline V lookup: CDR1 SGDLS, CDR2 YYNGEE. V dropped 0 bases and J dropped 0; count of bases not matched to a gene: 10. This CDR3 region has 18 residues. This CDR3 reads CASSVGTGVLTSTDTQYF. CDR3 nucleotide sequence: TGTGCCAGCAGCGTAGGGACAGGAGTCCTAACTAGCACAGATACGCAGTATTTT.

The chain employs TRBV7-8 and TRBJ2-3; D unresolved. From germline, CDR1 is SGHVS and CDR2 FQNEAQ. CDR3 length equals 15 residues. With 1 base removed from V and 2 bases from J, the gap between germline ends came to 10 bases. This CDR3 is CASSLEATLTDTQYF. The CDR3 nucleotides are TGTGCCAGCAGCTTAGAGGCTACCCTCACAGATACGCAGTATTTT.

V gene TRBV5-1 combines with J gene TRBJ2-2; weak D call: TRBD1 (5 bases). This CDR3 has 17 residues. Trimming pared 0 bases from V and 0 bases from J, leaving 12 bases between. The germline V gene encodes CDR1 SGHRS and CDR2 YFSETQ. The CDR3 protein is CASSLDGWTTNTGELFF. CDR3 nucleotide sequence: TGCGCCAGCAGCTTGGATGGCTGGACAACGAACACCGGGGAGCTGTTTTTT.

In regard to this clone: Other DNA sequences in this specimen translate into the identical CDR3. The chain couples TRBV15 to TRBJ1-3, with D unresolved. Germline V lookup: CDR1 LNHNV, CDR2 YYDKDF (reference sequence). CDR3 length: 15 residues. Deletions cut 0 bases from V and 1 base from J, with 7 bases between. CDR3 region: CATSRDLGSGNTIYF. The CDR3 nucleotides are TGTGCCACCAGCAGAGATCTAGGGTCTGGAAACACCATATATTTT.

This clone was observed a single time. The J gene is TRBJ1-2, the V gene TRBV20-1, with D hard to call. Germline CDR1 reads DFQATT; CDR2 reads SNEGSKA (reference sequence). The CDR3 is made up of 11 amino acids. Trimming removed 3 bases from V and 4 bases from J, with 6 bases in between. This CDR3 reads CSASSLYGYTF. The CDR3 DNA follows: TGCAGTGCTAGTTCTCTCTATGGCTACACCTTC.

Notes on this clone: In the same sample, other DNA sequences code for this CDR3. The genes are TRBV7-3 and TRBJ2-3; 10 bases match TRBD2. V shed 0 bases and J 6 bases; nucleotides not matched to a gene: 0. The CDR3 contains 14 residues. Germline values: CDR1 SGHTA, CDR2 FQGTGA. The CDR3: CASSLTSGGDTQYF. CDR3 DNA: TGTGCCAGCAGCTTAACTAGCGGGGGGGATACGCAGTATTTT.